This T cell receptor beta chain appears in the sequencing data of a study of cytomegalovirus exposure and HLA in healthy donors. Study as a whole: The study placed around 80% of its roughly 410 genotyped donors in the Caucasian-associated ancestry cluster. Study-level findings and limits: A classifier reportedly called cytomegalovirus status with high sensitivity and specificity.

Healthy people donating bone marrow made up the donors. Unrecorded immune exposures were likely, despite nominal health at sampling. The germline gives CDR1 SGHTA, CDR2 FQGTGA. The germline V and J ends were trimmed by 2 bases and 2 bases, with 17 bases remaining between them. The CDR3 spans 17 residues. About this clone itself: The antigen is unknown.

13 Jbeta primers and 60 Vbeta primers were used for the PCR. Repertoires were generated with immunoSEQ multiplex PCR, while TCRdb's copy carries only in-frame clones and drops some. The table includes roughly 130,000 clones, roughly two thirds detected once. This chain joins TRBV7-3 and TRBJ2-3, with D possibly TRBD1 on 5 matching bases. This clonotype was sampled from a man aged 25 to 40 in good health and CMV-seropositive. The sequenced material came from PBMCs. In DNA form, the CDR3 reads TGTGCCAGCAGCTTACAGGTTGGGCAGGGAACCACAGATACGCAGTATTTT. The encoded protein is CASSLQVGQGTTDTQYF.